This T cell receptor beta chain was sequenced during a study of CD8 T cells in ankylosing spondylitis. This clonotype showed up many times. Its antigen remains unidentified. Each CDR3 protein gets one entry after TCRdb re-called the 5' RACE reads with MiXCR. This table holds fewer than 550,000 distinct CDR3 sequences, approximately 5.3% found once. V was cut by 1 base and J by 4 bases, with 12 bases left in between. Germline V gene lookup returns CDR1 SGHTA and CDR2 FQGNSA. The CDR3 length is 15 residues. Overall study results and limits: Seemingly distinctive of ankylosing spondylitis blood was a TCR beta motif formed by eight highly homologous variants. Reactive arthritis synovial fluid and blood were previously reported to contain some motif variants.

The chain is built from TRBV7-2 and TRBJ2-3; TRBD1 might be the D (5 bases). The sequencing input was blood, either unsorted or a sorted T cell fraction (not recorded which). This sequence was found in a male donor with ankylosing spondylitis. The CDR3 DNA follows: TGTGCCAGCAGCTTAGTTTCTGGGGCGGCAGATACGCAGTATTTT. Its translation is CASSLVSGAADTQYF.